This T cell receptor beta chain was captured by sequencing in a study of shared clonotypes between healthy human individuals (TCRdb year 2020). For the wider study: Three men and two women, aged 18 to 49 years, made up the cohort. To estimate repertoire size and how much clonotypes are shared between individuals, the study performed deep sequencing of blood TCR repertoires from roughly five healthy adults. Different laboratories and diverse techniques were used to prepare libraries and sequence TCR repertoires, to increase sequencing depth and limit assay-specific biases. For each donor, CD4 naive and CD4 memory were each run on three plates, CD8 naive on two plates, and CD8 memory on one plate. Leukapheresis yielded between about 0.94 and 8.9 billion PBMCs per donor.

For this clone: This clone's antigen is unknown. No much larger clonotype is one base removed from it; base qualities were not supplied.

Relative to germline, V is missing 6 bases and J is missing 5 bases, with 7 bases of the junction outside any gene match. Reading the germline V gene gives CDR1 KGHSH and CDR2 LQKENI. The CDR3 starts with the cysteine, ends with the phenylalanine, and has 14 residues. Only CDR3 DNA remains: 42 bases, in frame from the first base. The donors were healthy, HIV-negative adults who had no recently reported acute infections or vaccinations. All donors were Caucasian adults living in Nashville, Tennessee, USA. CD4+ T cells were enriched by magnetic negative selection; naive cells were then positively selected on CD45RA, and the negative fraction formed the memory subset. After blood collection by leukapheresis, PBMCs were isolated using Ficoll-Histopaque density gradient centrifugation and then cryopreserved in the vapor phase of liquid nitrogen. Analytical flow cytometry was used to check the purity and quantity of each magnetically sorted T cell population. From each sorted fraction, genomic DNA was isolated and quantified by UV absorbance on a Nanodrop 2000c.

Paper-wide results and their limitations: Clonotypes shared by all four sorted-subset donors showed higher generation probabilities than non-shared clonotypes. Pairwise subsampling led to the expectation that sequencing depth would affect the degree of clonotype sharing among donors. Incomplete sequencing was indicated by rarefaction of sorted-subset datasets, despite the large sequencing depth. Naive subsets generally had larger estimated clonotype richness than memory subsets. About 4.5% of naive CD4, 3.5% of naive CD8, roughly 2.5% of memory CD4, and 0.4% of memory CD8 clonotypes were shared across several donors. Only blood was sampled, and tissue TCR repertoires likely differ from those in blood. The small number of donors limited the genetic and exposure-history diversity represented.

Using the deep immunoSEQ assay, multiplex PCR amplified TCR CDR3 regions from genomic DNA. Extracted genomic DNA from each cell subset was spread evenly across all wells of several immunoSEQ 96-well plates, with each plate serving as a replicate. For sorted subsets, about 220 ng of genomic DNA, equivalent to some 33,000 T cell genomes, went into each replicate PCR. Purified libraries were measured with a Qubit 3.0 fluorometer, size-checked on a Bioanalyzer 2100, and measured again with the KAPA Library Quantification kit. Every immunoSEQ 96-well plate was sequenced on a separate single-read 150-cycle Illumina NextSeq 550 flow cell. Per the original workflow: Because the immunoSEQ output included only junctional sequences and no quality scores, the filtering could not be the same as the filtering used for full-length reads. To assign V/J genes and CDR3, sequences were annotated against IMGT germline references using PyIR, a Python wrapper for IgBLAST v1.9. Reads with weak V/J assignments (E-value above 1e-6), missing CDR3, stop codons, out-of-frame junctions, or ambiguous translated residues were removed. V3J clonotypes were defined as sequences sharing the same inferred V gene, J gene, and CDR3 amino acid sequence. Percentage overlap between repertoires was calculated by dividing the number of shared unique clonotypes by the size of the smaller repertoire. RTK rarefaction, the Chao1 estimator, and Recon v2.1 estimates of unobserved clonotypes were used to assess repertoire richness. Generation probabilities for all TCRbeta clonotypes obtained by the gDNA method from several donors were computed using OLGA. TCRdb provides this immuneACCESS table in a form limited to in-frame rearrangements. Some clones are lacking; in checked studies, under half of them reflect an unresolved V gene, and why the rest are absent is not known. Clone size and the V and J calls come from that table; the DNA yielded D and trimming. The sample has 950,000 to 1,200,000 clones on record, about 80% of them singletons. Clones ranked in the top ten supply approximately 0.95% of the sample.

Sequencing used memory CD4+ T cells from PBMCs. Taken with the paper, the label for cell subset or site translates to: CD45RA-negative fraction. The chain couples TRBV18 to TRBJ1-5, with TRBD1 identical over 7 junction bases. The receptor's source is a man between 18 and 29 years old in good health. Some clones in this sample may be carry-over from other donors' samples. This receptor carries the CDR3 CASSRDREDQPQHF. The bases are TGTGCCAGCTCGCGAGACAGGGAGGATCAGCCCCAGCATTTT.